A single sample is the source of the 2 T cell receptor beta chains below, sequenced in a study of cytomegalovirus exposure and HLA in healthy donors. The PCR ran on 60 Vbeta and 13 Jbeta primers. Libraries were prepared by immunoSEQ multiplex PCR; TCRdb keeps only in-frame clonotypes and omits some of them. This table has 150,000 to 200,000 clones, around 79% appearing once. The sequencing sample was made of PBMCs. These receptors all stem from a woman between 40 and 50 years old in good health and CMV-seropositive.

To note about this clone: This CDR3 is also generated by other DNA sequences in the sample. The rearrangement links TRBV4-3 to TRBJ2-7, with a possible D match to TRBD2 (7 bases). The germline CDR1 and CDR2 sequences are LGHNA and YSLEER. Trimming shortened V by 0 bases and J by 0 bases, and 15 bases separated the two germline ends. The CDR3 length is 17 residues. CDR3 DNA: TGCGCCAGCAGCCAAGACCTCGTGGGGGGGGCCTCCTACGAGCAGTACTTC. Encoded protein: CASSQDLVGGASYEQYF.

A word on this clone: One end of the junction is discordant with germline, which a read error may explain. The chain links TRBV18 to TRBJ2-7, with a weak D call TRBD2 (6 bases). CDR1 is KGHSH, CDR2 LQKENI, per germline. The CDR3 runs to 16 residues. The CDR3 coding sequence is TGTGCCAGCTCACCCCCTTCGCGCGGGACCTCCTTCGAGCAGTACTTC. This encodes CASSPPSRGTSFEQYF.